Described below is a single T cell receptor beta chain sequence and its context. Its antigen is as yet unknown. The sample belongs to a study of T cells in Graves' hyperthyroidism and ophthalmopathy. The CDR3 extends over 16 amino acids. V was shortened by 0 bases and J by 1 base, with 12 bases between the two germline ends. CDR1 and CDR2 from the germline V gene are LGHNA and YSLEER. Researchers took RNA transcripts and amplified the TCR beta CDR3 regions from them. First-round RT-PCR targeting the TCR CDR3 was performed with the HTBI primer set. TCRdb processed the multiplex PCR reads anew with MiXCR; each CDR3 protein has one entry. Of about 400,000 distinct CDR3 sequences detected, roughly 14% appear once; the ten largest clones hold 25% to 35%. Study-level points and caveats: Clonotypes that were expanded in thyroid above 0.001 mostly appeared in blood too.

The sample comprised blood. The origin of this receptor is a woman aged 18-29 years with Graves' hyperthyroidism that later progressed to Graves' ophthalmopathy. V and J are TRBV4-3 and TRBJ1-1, with D possibly matching TRBD1 (5 bases). DNA of the CDR3: TGCGCCAGCAGCCAAGATTGGGGGGACCGGAACACTGAAGCTTTCTTT. Protein sequence: CASSQDWGDRNTEAFF.